This TCR beta chain was identified during a study of identical twins. Germline CDR1 MNHNS, CDR2 SASEGT. The V end lost 6 bases, the J end lost 4 bases, and 15 bases lay between the germline ends. The CDR3 runs to 14 residues. TCRdb redid the calling of the 5' RACE reads with MiXCR, one entry per CDR3 protein. The table shows around 480,000 distinct CDR3 sequences, with around 15% occurring only once. The sample was also linked to a second study, of yellow fever vaccine responses in identical twins.

The receptor comes from a woman in her late teens or twenties in good health. This chain joins TRBV6-1 and TRBJ1-2, with D possibly being TRBD1 (6 bases). Sequenced sample: CD4+ T cells sorted from blood. The CDR3 nucleotides are TGTGCCAGCAGGCTCGCGGGGGCGCGCTATGGCTACACCTTC. Its protein product is CASRLAGARYGYTF.